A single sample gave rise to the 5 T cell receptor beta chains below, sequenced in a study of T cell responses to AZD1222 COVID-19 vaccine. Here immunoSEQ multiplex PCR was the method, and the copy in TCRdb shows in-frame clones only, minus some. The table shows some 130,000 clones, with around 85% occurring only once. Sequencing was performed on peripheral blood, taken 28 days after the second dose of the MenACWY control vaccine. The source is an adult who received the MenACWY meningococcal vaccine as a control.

CDR3 residues: CAISPSGGELFF. The DNA of the CDR3 is TGTGCCATCAGTCCTAGCGGGGGGGAGCTGTTTTTT. The chain recombines TRBV10-3 with TRBJ2-2; TRBD2 aligns across 8 bases. After removal of 5 bases from V and 8 bases from J, the junction contained 1 base not matched to a gene. This CDR3 spans 12 amino acids. CDR1 is ENHRY and CDR2 is SYGVKD in the germline V gene.

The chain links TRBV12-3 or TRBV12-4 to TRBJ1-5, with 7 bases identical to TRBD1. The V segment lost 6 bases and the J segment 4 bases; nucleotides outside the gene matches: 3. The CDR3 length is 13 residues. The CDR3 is CASRKQGNQPQHF. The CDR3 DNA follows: TGTGCCAGCAGAAAACAGGGGAATCAGCCCCAGCATTTT.

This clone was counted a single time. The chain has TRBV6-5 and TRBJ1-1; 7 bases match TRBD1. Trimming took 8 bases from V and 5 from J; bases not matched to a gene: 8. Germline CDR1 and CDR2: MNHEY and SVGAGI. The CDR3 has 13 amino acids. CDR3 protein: CASGGRGGTEAFF. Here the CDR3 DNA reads TGTGCCAGCGGAGGCAGGGGGGGGACTGAAGCTTTCTTT.

As DNA, the CDR3 is TGTGCCTGGAGTTTGACAGGAGTAGCCAAAAACATTCAGTACTTC. Translating gives CAWSLTGVAKNIQYF. The V gene is TRBV30, the J gene TRBJ2-4, with D possibly matching TRBD1 (6 bases). V was clipped by 2 bases and J by 0 bases, with 11 bases between them. The CDR3 extends over 15 amino acids. Germline loops: CDR1 GTSNPN, CDR2 SVGIG (reference sequence). Full variable domain (missing parts from reference TRBV30 and TRBJ2-4): SQTIHQWPATLVQPVGSPLSLECTVEGTSNPNLYWYRQAAGRGLQLLFYSVGIGQISSEVPQNLSASRPQDRQFILSSKKLLLSDSGFYLCAWSLTGVAKNIQYFGAGTRLSVL.

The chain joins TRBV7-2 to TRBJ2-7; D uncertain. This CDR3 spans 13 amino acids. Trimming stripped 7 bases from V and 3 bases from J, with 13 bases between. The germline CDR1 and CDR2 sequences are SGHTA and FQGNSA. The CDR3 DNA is TGTGCCAGCACCAAGAGCGCCCACTACGAGCAGTACTTC. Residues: CASTKSAHYEQYF.